A single sample is the source of the 8 T cell receptor beta chains below, sequenced in a study of blood T cell repertoires in COVID-19. The data were produced by immunoSEQ multiplex PCR, yet TCRdb's version contains in-frame clones alone and is incomplete. Here the sample spans around 280,000 clones, around 89% being singletons. The source material was PBMCs or T cells enriched from blood (not recorded which). Receptor source: a woman aged 18 to 35 with acute COVID-19.

The V call is TRBV11-2, the J call TRBJ2-1, with 8 bases that match TRBD2. Germline V gives CDR1 SGHAT, CDR2 FQNNGV. The J segment lost 4 bases and the V segment lost 5 bases, leaving 7 bases of the junction unmatched. This CDR3 has 15 residues. The DNA for the CDR3 is TGTGCCAGCAGCCTTACCCAGCGGGGGTACAATGAGCAGTTCTTC. Amino acid sequence: CASSLTQRGYNEQFF.

The V call is TRBV7-2, the J call TRBJ2-5; 7 bases are a match to TRBD2. V gave up 5 bases and J gave up 3 bases; unmatched junction bases: 6. There are 14 residues in the CDR3. Germline V gives CDR1 SGHTA, CDR2 FQGNSA. The CDR3 nucleotides are TGTGCCAGCAGCCCGACTAGCAGGAAAGAGACCCAGTACTTC. Translating it yields CASSPTSRKETQYF. The full variable domain, completed using reference TRBV7-2 and TRBJ2-5, is GAGVSQSPSNKVTEKGKDVELRCDPISGHTALYWYRQSLGQGLEFLIYFQGNSAPDKSGLPSDRFSAERTGGSVSTLTIQRTQQEDSAVYLCASSPTSRKETQYFGPGTRLLVL.

This chain connects TRBV27 to TRBJ2-7; weak D call: TRBD1 (6 bases). Deletions cut 6 bases from V and 3 bases from J, with 12 bases between. Per the germline V gene, CDR1 is MNHEY and CDR2 is SMNVEV (reference sequence). The CDR3 is 13 amino acids. The CDR3 DNA reads TGTGCCAGCAGCCTCGGACAGCGCTACGAGCAGTACTTC. Its protein is CASSLGQRYEQYF.

The V and J genes are TRBV19 and TRBJ2-3; 16 bases match TRBD2. Germline trimming cut 5 bases from V and 4 bases from J; bases unmatched to any gene: 15. The germline V gene has CDR1 LNHDA and CDR2 SQIVND (reference sequence). The CDR3 totals 20 residues. The CDR3 reads CASSLPLGTSGRAKADTQYF. The DNA of the CDR3 is TGTGCCAGTAGTCTCCCCCTCGGGACTAGCGGGAGGGCTAAAGCAGATACGCAGTATTTT.

The chain joins TRBV3-1 (or the pseudogene TRBV3-2) to TRBJ1-6, with no clear D. Germline CDR1 and CDR2: LGHDT and YNNKEL (reference sequence). This CDR3 contains 18 residues. V lost 2 bases, J lost 0 bases, and 14 bases lay in between. The CDR3 region is CASSQSGFSGSYNSPLHF. CDR3 DNA sequence: TGTGCCAGCAGCCAATCGGGTTTTTCGGGCTCCTATAATTCACCCCTCCACTTT.

This clone has only one observation. The genes are TRBV27 and TRBJ2-3; TRBD1 might be the D (5 bases). The V end was cut by 0 bases, the J end by 2 bases, with 12 bases between. The CDR3 totals 16 residues. Germline V lookup: CDR1 MNHEY, CDR2 SMNVEV (reference sequence). CDR3 nucleotide sequence: TGTGCCAGCAGTTTATCAACAGGACCCTACACAGATACGCAGTATTTT. As protein: CASSLSTGPYTDTQYF.

This clone was detected a few times. CDR3 region: CASSQGPGPQETQYF. In DNA form, the CDR3 reads TGCGCCAGCAGCCAAGGTCCAGGGCCCCAAGAGACCCAGTACTTC. The chain combines TRBV4-1 with TRBJ2-5, with TRBD1 as a possible D gene (5 bases). The CDR3 loop spans 15 amino acids. Deletions cut 1 base from V and 1 base from J, with 10 bases between. Germline V gene sequence: CDR1 MGHRA, CDR2 YSYEKL.

The chain's CDR3 is CASSQAGLNTGELFF. In DNA, the CDR3 is TGCGCCAGCAGCCAGGCGGGACTTAACACCGGGGAGCTGTTTTTT. The rearrangement joins TRBV4-1 to TRBJ2-2; possibly TRBD2 for D (6 bases). Germline values: CDR1 MGHRA, CDR2 YSYEKL. Trimming left V 3 bases short and J 2 bases short, with 10 bases between. There are 15 residues in the CDR3.